This record covers a single T cell receptor beta chain. Its antigen is unknown. This CDR3 is also generated by other DNA sequences in the sample. This specimen belongs to a study of T cell responses to AZD1222 COVID-19 vaccine. Here immunoSEQ multiplex PCR was the method, and the copy in TCRdb shows in-frame clones only, minus some. Altogether about 150,000 clones are present, 90% to 95% being singletons, with the ten largest covering under 2%. This CDR3 contains 14 residues. Germline CDR1 SGHAT, CDR2 FQNNGV. V was shortened by 1 base and J by 0 bases, with 6 bases between the two germline ends. Study observations and caveats: Repertoires were sampled only after the peak T cell response.

Here the sequenced sample was peripheral blood, taken on day 0 of AZD1222 vaccination. V usage is TRBV11-2 and J usage is TRBJ1-1; no clear D. This clonotype was sampled from an adult in good health. The CDR3 protein is CASSLGGVNTEAFF. The CDR3 nucleotides are TGTGCCAGCAGCTTAGGGGGAGTGAACACTGAAGCTTTCTTT.